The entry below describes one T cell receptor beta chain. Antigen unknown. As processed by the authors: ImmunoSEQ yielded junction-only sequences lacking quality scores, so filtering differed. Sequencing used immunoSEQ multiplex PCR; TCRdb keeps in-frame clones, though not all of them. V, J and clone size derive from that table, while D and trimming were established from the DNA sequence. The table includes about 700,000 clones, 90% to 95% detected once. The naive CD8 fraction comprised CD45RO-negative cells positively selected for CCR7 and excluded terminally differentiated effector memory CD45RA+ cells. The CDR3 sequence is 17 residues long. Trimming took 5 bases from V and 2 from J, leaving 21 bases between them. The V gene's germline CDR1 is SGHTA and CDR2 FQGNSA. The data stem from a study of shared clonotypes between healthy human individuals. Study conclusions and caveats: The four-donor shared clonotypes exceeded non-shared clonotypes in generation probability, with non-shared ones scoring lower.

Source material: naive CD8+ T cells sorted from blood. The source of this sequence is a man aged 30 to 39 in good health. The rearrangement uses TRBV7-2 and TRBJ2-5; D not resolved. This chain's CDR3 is CASSPFGFARLQETQYF. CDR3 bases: TGTGCCAGCAGCCCCTTTGGATTTGCCCGGCTACAAGAGACCCAGTACTTC.